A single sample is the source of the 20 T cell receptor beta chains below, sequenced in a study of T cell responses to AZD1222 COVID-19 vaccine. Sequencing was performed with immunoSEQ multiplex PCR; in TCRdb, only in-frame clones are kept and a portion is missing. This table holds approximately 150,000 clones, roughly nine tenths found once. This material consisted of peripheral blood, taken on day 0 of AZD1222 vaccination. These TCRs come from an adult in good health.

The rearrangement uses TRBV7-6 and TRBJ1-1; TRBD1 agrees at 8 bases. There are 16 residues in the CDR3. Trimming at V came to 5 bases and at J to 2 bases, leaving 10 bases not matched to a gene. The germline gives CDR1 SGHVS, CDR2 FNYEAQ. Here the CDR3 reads CASSPRDRSTNTEAFF. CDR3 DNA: TGTGCCAGCAGCCCTAGGGACAGGTCAACTAACACTGAAGCTTTCTTT.

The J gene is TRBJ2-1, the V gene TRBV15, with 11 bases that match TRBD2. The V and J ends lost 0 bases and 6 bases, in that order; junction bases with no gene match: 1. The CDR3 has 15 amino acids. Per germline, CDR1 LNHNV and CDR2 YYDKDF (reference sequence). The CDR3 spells CATSRELAGANEQFF. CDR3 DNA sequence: TGTGCCACCAGCAGAGAACTAGCGGGAGCCAATGAGCAGTTCTTC.

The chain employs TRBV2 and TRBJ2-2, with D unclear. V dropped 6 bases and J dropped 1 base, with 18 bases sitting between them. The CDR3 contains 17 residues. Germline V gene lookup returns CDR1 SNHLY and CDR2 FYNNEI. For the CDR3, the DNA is TGTGCCAGCAGGGAAACCAGTTTGCGGCTGAACACCGGGGAGCTGTTTTTT. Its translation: CASRETSLRLNTGELFF.

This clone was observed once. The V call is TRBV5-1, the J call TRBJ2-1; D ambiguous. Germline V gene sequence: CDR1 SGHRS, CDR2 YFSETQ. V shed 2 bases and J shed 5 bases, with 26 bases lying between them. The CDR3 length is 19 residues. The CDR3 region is CASSLRVLVTEYGNNEQFF. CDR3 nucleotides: TGCGCCAGCAGCTTAAGGGTGTTAGTGACGGAATACGGAAACAATGAGCAGTTCTTC.

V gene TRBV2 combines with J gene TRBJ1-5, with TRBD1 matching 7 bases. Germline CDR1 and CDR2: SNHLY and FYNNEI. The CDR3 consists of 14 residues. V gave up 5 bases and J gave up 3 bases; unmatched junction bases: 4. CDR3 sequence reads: CASSWGQSNQPQHF. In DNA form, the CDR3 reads TGTGCCAGCAGTTGGGGACAGTCCAATCAGCCCCAGCATTTT.

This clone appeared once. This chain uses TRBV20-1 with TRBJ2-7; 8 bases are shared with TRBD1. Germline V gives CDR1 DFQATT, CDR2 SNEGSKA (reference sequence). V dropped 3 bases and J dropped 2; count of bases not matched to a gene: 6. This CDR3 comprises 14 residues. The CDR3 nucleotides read TGCAGTGCTAGTGGGACAGGACCGACCTACGAGCAGTACTTC. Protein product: CSASGTGPTYEQYF.

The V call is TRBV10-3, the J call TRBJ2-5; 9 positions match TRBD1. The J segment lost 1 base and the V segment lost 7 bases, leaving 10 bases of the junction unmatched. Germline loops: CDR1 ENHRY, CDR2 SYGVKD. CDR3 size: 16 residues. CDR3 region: CAIKSSDRGLQETQYF. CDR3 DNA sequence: TGTGCCATCAAATCTTCGGACAGGGGTCTCCAAGAGACCCAGTACTTC.

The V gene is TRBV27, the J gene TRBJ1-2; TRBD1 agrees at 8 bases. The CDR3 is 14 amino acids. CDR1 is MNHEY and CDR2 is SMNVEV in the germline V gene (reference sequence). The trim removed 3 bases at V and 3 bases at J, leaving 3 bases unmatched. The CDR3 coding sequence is TGTGCCAGCAGTTTCACAGGGGGTTACTATGGCTACACCTTC. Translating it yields CASSFTGGYYGYTF.

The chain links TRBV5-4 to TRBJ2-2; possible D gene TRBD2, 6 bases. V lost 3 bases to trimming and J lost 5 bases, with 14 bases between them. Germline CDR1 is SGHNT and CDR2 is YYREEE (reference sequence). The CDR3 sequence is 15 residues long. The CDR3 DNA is TGTGCCAGCAGCTACCGGGTCGCGGGGACCGGGGAGCTGTTTTTT. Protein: CASSYRVAGTGELFF.

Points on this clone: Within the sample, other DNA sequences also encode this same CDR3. DNA for the CDR3: TGTGCCAGCAGCGTAGTTCCCAGCTCCTACGAGCAGTACTTC. Protein product: CASSVVPSSYEQYF. This chain uses TRBV9 with TRBJ2-7; D is ambiguous. Germline V gene lookup returns CDR1 SGDLS and CDR2 YYNGEE. The CDR3 runs 14 residues. Deletions cut 0 bases from V and 0 bases from J, with 7 bases between.

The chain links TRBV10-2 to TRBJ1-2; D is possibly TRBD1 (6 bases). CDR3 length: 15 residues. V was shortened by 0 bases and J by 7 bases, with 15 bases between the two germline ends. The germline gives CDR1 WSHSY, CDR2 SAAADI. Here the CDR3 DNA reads TGCGCCAGCAGTGAGTCGACTCGGGGGGCCGGTGGCTACACCTTC. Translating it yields CASSESTRGAGGYTF.

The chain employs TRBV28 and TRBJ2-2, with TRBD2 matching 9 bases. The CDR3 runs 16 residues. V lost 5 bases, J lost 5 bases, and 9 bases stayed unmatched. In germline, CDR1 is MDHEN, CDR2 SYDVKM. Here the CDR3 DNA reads TGTGCCAGCAGTGGATTTAGCGGGAGTCGAACCGGGGAGCTGTTTTTT. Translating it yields CASSGFSGSRTGELFF.

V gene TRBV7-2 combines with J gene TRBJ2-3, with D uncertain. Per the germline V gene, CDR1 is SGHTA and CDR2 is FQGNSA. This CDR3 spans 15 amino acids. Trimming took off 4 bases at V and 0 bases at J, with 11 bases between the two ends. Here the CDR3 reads CASSSTRSSTDTQYF. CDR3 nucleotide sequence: TGTGCCAGCAGCTCGACCCGATCTAGCACAGATACGCAGTATTTT.

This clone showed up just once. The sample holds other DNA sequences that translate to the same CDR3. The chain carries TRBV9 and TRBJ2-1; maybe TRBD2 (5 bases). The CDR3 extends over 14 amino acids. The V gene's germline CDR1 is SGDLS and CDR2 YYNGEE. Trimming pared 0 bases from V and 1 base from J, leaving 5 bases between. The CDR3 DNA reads TGTGCCAGCAGCGTAGGAGGGTCCTACAATGAGCAGTTCTTC. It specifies CASSVGGSYNEQFF.

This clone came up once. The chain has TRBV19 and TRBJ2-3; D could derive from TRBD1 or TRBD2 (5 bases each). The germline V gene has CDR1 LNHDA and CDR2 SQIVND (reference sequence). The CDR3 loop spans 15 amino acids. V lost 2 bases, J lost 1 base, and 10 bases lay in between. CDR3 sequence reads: CASSIIGAGTDTQYF. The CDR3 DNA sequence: TGTGCCAGTAGTATAATCGGGGCAGGCACAGATACGCAGTATTTT.

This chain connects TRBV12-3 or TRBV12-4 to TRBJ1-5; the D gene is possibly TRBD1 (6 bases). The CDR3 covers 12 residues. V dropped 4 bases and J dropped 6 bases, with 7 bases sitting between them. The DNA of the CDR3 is TGTGCCAGCAGTTCAGGGGTTCAGCCCCAGCATTTT. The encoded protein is CASSSGVQPQHF.

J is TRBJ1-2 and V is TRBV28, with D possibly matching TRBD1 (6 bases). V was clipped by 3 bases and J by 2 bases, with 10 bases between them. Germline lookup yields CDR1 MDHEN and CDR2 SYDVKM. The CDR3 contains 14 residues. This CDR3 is CASSLGAGNYGYTF. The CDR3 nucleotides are TGTGCCAGCAGTTTGGGGGCAGGAAACTATGGCTACACCTTC.

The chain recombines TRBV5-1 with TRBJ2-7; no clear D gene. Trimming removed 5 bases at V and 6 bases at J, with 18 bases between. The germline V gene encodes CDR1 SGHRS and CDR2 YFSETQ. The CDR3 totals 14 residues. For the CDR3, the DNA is TGCGCCAGCAGTCTCCAGGTCTCTACGGCCGAGCAGTACTTC. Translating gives CASSLQVSTAEQYF.

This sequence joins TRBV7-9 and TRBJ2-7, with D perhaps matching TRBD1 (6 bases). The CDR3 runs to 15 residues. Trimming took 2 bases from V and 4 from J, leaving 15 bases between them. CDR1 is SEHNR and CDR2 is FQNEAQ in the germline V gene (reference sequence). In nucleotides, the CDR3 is TGTGCCAGCAGCTTATCGACGGACAGTAAGTACGAGCAGTACTTC. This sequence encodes CASSLSTDSKYEQYF.

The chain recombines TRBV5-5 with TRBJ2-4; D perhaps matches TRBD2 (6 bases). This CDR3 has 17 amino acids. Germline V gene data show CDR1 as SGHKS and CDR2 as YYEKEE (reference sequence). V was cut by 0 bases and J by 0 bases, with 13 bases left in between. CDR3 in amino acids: CASSLVGSGIAKNIQYF. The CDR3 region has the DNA TGTGCCAGCAGCTTGGTTGGTAGCGGAATAGCCAAAAACATTCAGTACTTC.